This note documents a single T cell receptor (beta chain) sequence. The source of the sample is a study of blood T cell repertoires in COVID-19. Overall study: Sites across the United States, Italy and Spain contributed samples from acute and convalescent COVID-19. PBMCs, B-cell-depleted T cells, or T cells were the source of the cDNA or gDNA that made up the material.

In germline, CDR1 is SGHVS, CDR2 FQNEAQ. The CDR3 covers 12 residues. V was pared by 1 base and J by 8 bases, with 6 bases between. Clinical history reported by participants formed the basis on which cohorts were assigned. How the authors handled the data: Using reference gene primer amplification, nucleated cell counts were estimated. Using immunoSEQ multiplex PCR, the repertoire was profiled, and TCRdb retains in-frame clones only, with some absent. The DNA was the basis for D and trimming; V, J and clone size are from that table. The sample includes around 220,000 clones, about 89% seen only once; the top ten take 1.5% to 2%.

The material sequenced was PBMCs or T cells enriched from blood (not recorded which). The clonotype comes from a woman younger than 35 who had recovered from COVID-19. The chain links TRBV7-8 to TRBJ1-5, with D hard to call. DNA of the CDR3: TGTGCCAGCAGCTTAGTCAACAAGCCCCAGCATTTT. Its protein product is CASSLVNKPQHF.